This T cell receptor (beta chain) was sequenced in a study of T cell responses to AZD1222 COVID-19 vaccine. Study-level information: Pooling was applied to second doses at about 4 or about 12 weeks. Study observations and caveats: Recipients of two AZD1222 doses showed rising Spike-specific TCR breadth and depth. In a largely white British group with more females than males, clonal diversity was possibly underestimated.

Per the germline V gene, CDR1 is SGHTA and CDR2 is FQGNSA. V trimming: 5 bases; J trimming: 4 bases; junction bases outside the gene matches: 13. The CDR3 extends over 16 amino acids. Generated by immunoSEQ multiplex PCR, the TCRdb table keeps only in-frame clones and is missing some. The top ten hold 9.5% to 15% of the sample, which has around 130,000 clones, just over 85% seen once. In the case of this clone: Its antigen is unknown.

The sequencing here drew on peripheral blood, taken on day 0 of AZD1222 vaccination. This TCR came from an adult in good health. This sequence joins TRBV7-2 and TRBJ2-7; 8 positions agree with TRBD1. CDR3 sequence (DNA): TGTGCCAGCAGCGAGGGGACAGGTTGGGACGAATACGAGCAGTACTTC. Protein sequence: CASSEGTGWDEYEQYF. The variable domain in full, with the rest retrieved from reference TRBV7-2 and TRBJ2-7, is GAGVSQSPSNKVTEKGKDVELRCDPISGHTALYWYRQSLGQGLEFLIYFQGNSAPDKSGLPSDRFSAERTGGSVSTLTIQRTQQEDSAVYLCASSEGTGWDEYEQYFGPGTRLTVT.